This T cell receptor beta chain was sequenced during a study of T-cell reconstitution after alpha-beta-depleted transplantation in children. This clonotype occurred a few times. What it binds is unknown. V lost 2 bases, J lost 1 base, and 8 bases lay in between. The germline CDR1 and CDR2 sequences are MNHEY and SVGAGI. The CDR3 length is 14 residues. A TCRbeta library incorporating unique molecular identifiers was prepared. TCRdb used MiXCR to reprocess the PCR reads, holding one entry per CDR3 protein. The data show approximately 80,000 distinct CDR3 sequences, with 13% to 15% seen just once and 25% to 30% held by the top ten. Findings and limits, study-wide: Several hundred expanded graft clones reportedly were the source of alpha-beta T cells about two months after transplant. At one year after transplant, newly produced T cells mostly accounted for T-cell counts and diversity. Surviving recipient T cells and thymic progenitors underlay high day-60 TCRbeta diversity in some patients.

The specimen comprised PBMCs, mostly from graft donor cells, sampled 180 days after TCRalphabeta/CD19-depleted stem cell transplant. This chain links TRBV6-5 with TRBJ1-1; D is unresolved. The TCR originated in a male patient under 10 years old who had a stem cell transplant for acute lymphoblastic leukemia, so the T cells may come from the graft donor. This CDR3 reads CASSYRTTNTEAFF. The CDR3 DNA follows: TGTGCCAGCAGTTACAGGACCACGAACACTGAAGCTTTCTTT.